This TCR beta chain is from a study of T cells in Graves' hyperthyroidism and ophthalmopathy. Study background: Peripheral blood was collected at initial diagnosis, before any treatment.

At least ten counts were recorded for this clonotype. It was considered stable Graves' hyperthyroidism when ophthalmopathy did not progress within 18 months. In patients aged 18 to 65, hyperthyroidism was newly diagnosed, with duration under 2 months. Around 10 ml fresh peripheral blood yielded the PBMCs. The TCR beta CDR3 regions underwent amplification using RNA transcripts as the source. First-round RT-PCR targeting the TCR CDR3 was performed with the HTBI primer set. MiXCR was run by TCRdb on the multiplex PCR reads, yielding one entry per CDR3 protein. The sample has some 560,000 distinct CDR3 sequences; roughly 15% are singletons. Unmatched junction bases numbered 10, after V lost 6 bases and J lost 2 bases. The CDR3 is made up of 15 amino acids. Germline V lookup: CDR1 SGHDT, CDR2 YYEEEE.

The sequenced material came from blood. The chain employs TRBV5-6 and TRBJ2-7, with TRBD2 matching 8 bases. This receptor was taken from a woman between 40 and 50 years old with Graves' hyperthyroidism. The CDR3 protein is CASTPGGGAPYEQYF. CDR3 sequence (DNA): TGTGCCAGCACCCCGGGGGGGGGAGCCCCCTACGAGCAGTACTTC. Variable domain in full (rest from reference TRBV5-6 and TRBJ2-7): DAGVTQSPTHLIKTRGQQVTLRCSPKSGHDTVSWYQQALGQGPQFIFQYYEEEERQRGNFPDRFSGHQFPNYSSELNVNALLLGDSALYLCASTPGGGAPYEQYFGPGTRLTVT.